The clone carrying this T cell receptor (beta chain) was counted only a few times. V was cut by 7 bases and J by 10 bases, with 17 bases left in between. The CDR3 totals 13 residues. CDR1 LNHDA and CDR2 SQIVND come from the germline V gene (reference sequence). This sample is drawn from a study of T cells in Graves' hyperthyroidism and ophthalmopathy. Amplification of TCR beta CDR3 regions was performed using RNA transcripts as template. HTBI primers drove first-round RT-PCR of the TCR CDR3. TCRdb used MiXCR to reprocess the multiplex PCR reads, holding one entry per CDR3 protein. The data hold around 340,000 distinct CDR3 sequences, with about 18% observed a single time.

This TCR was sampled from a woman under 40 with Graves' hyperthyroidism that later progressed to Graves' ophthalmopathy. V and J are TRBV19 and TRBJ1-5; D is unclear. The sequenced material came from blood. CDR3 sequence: CASMNTVEGPQHF. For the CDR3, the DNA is TGTGCCAGTATGAATACTGTGGAAGGACCCCAGCATTTT.